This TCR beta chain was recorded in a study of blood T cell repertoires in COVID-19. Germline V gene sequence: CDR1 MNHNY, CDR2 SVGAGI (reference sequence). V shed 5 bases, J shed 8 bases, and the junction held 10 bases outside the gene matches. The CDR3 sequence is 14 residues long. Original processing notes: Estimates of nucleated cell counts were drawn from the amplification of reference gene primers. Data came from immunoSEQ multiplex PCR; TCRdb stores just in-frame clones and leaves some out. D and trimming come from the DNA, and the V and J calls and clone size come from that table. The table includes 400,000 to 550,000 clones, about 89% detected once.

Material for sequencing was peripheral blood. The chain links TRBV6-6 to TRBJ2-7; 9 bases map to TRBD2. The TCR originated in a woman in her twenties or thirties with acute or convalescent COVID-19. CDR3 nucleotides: TGTGCCAGCAGTACCCCCGGGACTAGCTCTAAGCAGTACTTC. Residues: CASSTPGTSSKQYF.